Here is one T cell receptor beta chain with its context. What it recognizes is unknown. The data were produced by immunoSEQ multiplex PCR, yet TCRdb's version contains in-frame clones alone and is incomplete. The sample has about 26,000 clones, roughly four fifths seen once; the top ten hold under 4.5%. The data were obtained in a study of lymphopenia after photon versus proton radiotherapy. The study, taken as a whole, reports: After lymphocyte nadir, photon-treated repertoires showed oligoclonal expansion, especially CD8+ Temra. A bigger post-nadir fall in TCR diversity correlated inversely with survival time in deceased patients.

This CDR3 is built from 18 residues. Germline-derived CDR1 and CDR2 are SNHLY and FYNNEI. Between the trimmed V and J ends, which lost 7 bases and 3 bases, there was a span of 28 bases. The rearrangement joins TRBV2 to TRBJ2-7, with a tentative D call TRBD2 (6 bases). The receptor was derived from a woman aged 45-59 years with pancreatic cancer. The sample was peripheral blood, taken from a patient treated with photon-based radiotherapy. In DNA, the CDR3 is TGTGCCAGCATTCTACCTGTAGGAGGGGTAGCGGAGGTCTACGAGCAGTACTTC. Its translation: CASILPVGGVAEVYEQYF.